Described below is a single T cell receptor (beta chain) sequence and its context. This clone was seen a few times. The specificity of this receptor is unknown. Base-call qualities are not available, and no considerably larger clone is one nucleotide away. The data derive from a study of Ad26.COV2.S vaccination and SARS-CoV-2 variants (dated by TCRdb to about 2021). In the study overall: Vaccine-arm donors came from COV1001, a multicentre, randomized, double-blind, placebo-controlled phase I-IIa trial of Ad26.COV2.S in healthy adults. Ad26.COV2.S was administered intramuscularly at a dose of 5x10^10 or 1x10^11 viral particles, either as one shot or as two shots given 56 days apart. TCRbeta repertoire sequencing was used to assess the specificity and breadth of SARS-CoV-2-reactive T cell receptors after Ad26.COV2.S vaccination. The TCR-sequenced set comprised approximately 30 samples: some 19 Ad26.COV2.S vaccine recipients, 5 placebo recipients and 8 SARS-CoV-2 convalescent individuals. Trial participants were randomized into five groups of five: low-dose or high-dose Ad26.COV2.S given once or twice, or placebo on both occasions. Blinding of investigators to trial group allocation was maintained during experiments and outcome assessment.

V trim: 4 bases; J trim: 1 base; unmatched bases: 4. For CDR1 and CDR2, the germline V gene lists SGHRS and YFSETQ. Inclusive of the bounding cysteine and phenylalanine, the CDR3 is 15 residues long. Only the CDR3 region is kept as DNA, spanning 45 bases read in frame from base 1. The sample's treatment or condition label, in plain terms: 19 received Ad26.COV2.S at low or high dose, single or two shots; five or six received placebo; per-sample allocation not given. For vaccine and placebo recipients, the sequenced repertoires came from samples collected on day 63 after the first injection. In Cohort 1b, 25 or so adults aged 18-55 years were enrolled at a single site in Boston, USA, between 29 July and 7 August 2020. Ad26.COV2.S consisted of a replication-incompetent adenovirus type 26 vector by which a prefusion-stabilized SARS-CoV-2 spike protein from the original Wuhan strain was expressed. Broader findings and caveats from the paper: According to the authors, total T cell responses may have been underestimated by the TCR breadth and depth analyses. Compared with placebo recipients, Ad26.COV2.S recipients showed higher spike-specific TCR breadth (P = 0.0014). After vaccination, substantial breadth of spike-specific CD8+ and CD4+ T cell responses was reported. The study was not powered to compare responses between vaccine doses or regimens. Vaccine and placebo recipients had comparable non-spike TCR breadth, which fits with the vaccine containing only spike.

The immunoSEQ Assay was used to sequence TCRbeta CDR3 regions. After extraction, genomic DNA underwent amplification by bias-controlled multiplex PCR, followed by high-throughput sequencing. The study's own analysis went as follows. To quantify the absolute abundance of each unique TCRbeta CDR3 region, sequences were collapsed and filtered. T cell fraction was estimated by normalizing TCRbeta template counts to usable DNA, which was measured by amplifying reference genes present in all nucleated cells. Repertoire TCRs were annotated as SARS-CoV-2-specific when V gene, CDR3 amino acid sequence and J gene were exactly matched to a known reactive TCR set. The reference SARS-CoV-2 TCR set was derived from MIRA and filtered for enrichment in COVID-19-positive ImmuneCODE repertoires, a step that removed public or cross-reactive TCRs. Using the MIRA antigens, annotated TCRs were further analysed by specific ORF or by position within an ORF. Breadth was defined as annotated unique rearrangements over total unique productive rearrangements; depth was the summed frequency of those rearrangements. Two-sided Wilcoxon rank-sum tests were used to compare TCR breadth between groups. TCRdb mirrors the immuneACCESS table, restricted to in-frame sequences. Some clones are absent from its copies; in checked studies, under half trace to an unresolved V gene, and the reason for the others is unknown. For V, J and clone size, that table is used; D and trimming come from the DNA. The sample table contains approximately 410,000 clones; only one count was recorded for over 80% of them. The ten largest clones take up around 1.7% of the sample.

This receptor chain uses TRBV5-1 and TRBJ2-7, with 11 central nucleotides matching TRBD2. The clonotype comes from a person between 18 and 65 years old who received the Ad26.COV2.S COVID-19 vaccine or a placebo. Sequencing used peripheral blood, obtained in a trial of Ad26.COV2.S vaccine versus placebo. CDR3 reads: CASSNIAGGSYEQYF. Here is the DNA: TGCGCCAGCAGCAATATAGCGGGGGGGTCCTACGAGCAGTACTTC.